The entry that follows covers one T cell receptor (beta chain) sequence. Participant age was roughly 18 to 90 years, and participants resided in about 25 US areas. This record comes from a study of blood T cell repertoires in COVID-19. Unmatched junction bases numbered 11, after V lost 1 base and J lost 2 bases. The CDR3 is 18 amino acids. Germline V gene lookup returns CDR1 SEHNR and CDR2 FQNEAQ (reference sequence). Assay used: immunoSEQ multiplex PCR; TCRdb lists only in-frame clones, some missing. The sample lists about 200,000 clones, about 87% occurring once. Material for sequencing was PBMCs or T cells enriched from blood (not recorded which). This receptor was taken from a young man who had recovered from COVID-19. The J gene is TRBJ2-5, the V gene TRBV7-9; 9 bases match TRBD2. Here the CDR3 reads CASSLGGRAGGVQETQYF. CDR3 bases: TGTGCCAGCAGCTTAGGAGGAAGGGCGGGAGGGGTACAAGAGACCCAGTACTTC. The variable domain in full, completed from reference TRBV7-9 and TRBJ2-5, reads DTGVSQNPRHKITKRGQNVTFRCDPISEHNRLYWYRQTLGQGPEFLTYFQNEAQLEKSRLLSDRFSAERPKGSFSTLEIQRTEQGDSAMYLCASSLGGRAGGVQETQYFGPGTRLLVL.